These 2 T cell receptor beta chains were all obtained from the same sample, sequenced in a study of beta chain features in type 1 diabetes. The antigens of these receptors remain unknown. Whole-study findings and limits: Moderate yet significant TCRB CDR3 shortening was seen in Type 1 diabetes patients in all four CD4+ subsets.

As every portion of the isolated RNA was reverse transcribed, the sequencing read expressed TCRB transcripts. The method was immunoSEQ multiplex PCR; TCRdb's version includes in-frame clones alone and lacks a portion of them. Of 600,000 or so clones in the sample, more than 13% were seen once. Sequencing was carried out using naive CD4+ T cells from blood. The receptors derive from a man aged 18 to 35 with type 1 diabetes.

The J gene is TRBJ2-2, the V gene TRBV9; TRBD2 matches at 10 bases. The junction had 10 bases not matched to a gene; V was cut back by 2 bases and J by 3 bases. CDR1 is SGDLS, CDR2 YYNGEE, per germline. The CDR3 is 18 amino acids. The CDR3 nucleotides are TGTGCCAGCAGCGTTGAGCGGGGGGGCCTCGGGTACACCGGGGAGCTGTTTTTT. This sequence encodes CASSVERGGLGYTGELFF.

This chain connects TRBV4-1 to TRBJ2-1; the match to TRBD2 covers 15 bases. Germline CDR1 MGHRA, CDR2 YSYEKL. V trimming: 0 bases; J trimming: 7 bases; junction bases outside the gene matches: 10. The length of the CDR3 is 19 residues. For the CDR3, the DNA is TGCGCCAGCAGCCAAGATGGACTAGCGGGAGGGCCCTCGATTAATGAGCAGTTCTTC. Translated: CASSQDGLAGGPSINEQFF.